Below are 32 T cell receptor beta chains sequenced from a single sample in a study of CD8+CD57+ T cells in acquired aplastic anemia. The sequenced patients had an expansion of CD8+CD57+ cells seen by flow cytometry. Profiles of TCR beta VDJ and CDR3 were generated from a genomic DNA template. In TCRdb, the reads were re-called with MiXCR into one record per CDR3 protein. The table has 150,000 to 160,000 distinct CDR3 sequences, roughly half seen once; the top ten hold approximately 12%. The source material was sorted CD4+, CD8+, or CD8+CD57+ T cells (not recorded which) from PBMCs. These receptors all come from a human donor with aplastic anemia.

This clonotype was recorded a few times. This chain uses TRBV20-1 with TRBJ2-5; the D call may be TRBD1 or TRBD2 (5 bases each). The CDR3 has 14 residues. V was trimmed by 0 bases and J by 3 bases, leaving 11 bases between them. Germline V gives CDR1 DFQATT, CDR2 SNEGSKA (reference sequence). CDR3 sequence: CSARDAGREETQYF. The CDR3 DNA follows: TGCAGTGCTAGAGATGCGGGCAGGGAAGAGACCCAGTACTTC.

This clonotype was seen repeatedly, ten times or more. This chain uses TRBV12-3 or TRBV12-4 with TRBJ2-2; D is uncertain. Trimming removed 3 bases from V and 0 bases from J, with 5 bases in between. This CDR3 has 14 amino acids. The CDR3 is CASSFRANTGELFF. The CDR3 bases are TGTGCCAGCAGTTTTCGGGCGAACACCGGGGAGCTGTTTTTT.

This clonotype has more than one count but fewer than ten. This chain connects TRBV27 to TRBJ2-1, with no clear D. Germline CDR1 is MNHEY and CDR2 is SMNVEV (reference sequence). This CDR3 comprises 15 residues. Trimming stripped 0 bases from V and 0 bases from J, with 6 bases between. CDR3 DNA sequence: TGTGCCAGCAGTTTATCCCGGAGCTCCTACAATGAGCAGTTCTTC. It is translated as CASSLSRSSYNEQFF.

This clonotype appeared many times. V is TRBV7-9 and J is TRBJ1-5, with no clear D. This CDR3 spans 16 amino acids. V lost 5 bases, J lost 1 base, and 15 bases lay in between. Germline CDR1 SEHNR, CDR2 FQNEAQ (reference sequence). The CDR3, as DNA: TGTGCCAGCAGCCACGGAGGTGGAATGAGCAATCAGCCCCAGCATTTT. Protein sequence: CASSHGGGMSNQPQHF.

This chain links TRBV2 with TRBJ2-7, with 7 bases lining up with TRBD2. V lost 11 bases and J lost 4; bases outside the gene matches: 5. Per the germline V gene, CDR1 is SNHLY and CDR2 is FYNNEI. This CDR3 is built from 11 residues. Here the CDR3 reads CALREGYEQYF. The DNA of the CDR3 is TGTGCCCTCAGGGAGGGTTACGAGCAGTACTTC. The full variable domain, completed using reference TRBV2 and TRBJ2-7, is EPEVTQTPSHQVTQMGQEVILRCVPISNHLYFYWYRQILGQKVEFLVSFYNNEISEKSEIFDDQFSVERPDGSNFTLKIRSTKLEDSAMYFCALREGYEQYFGPGTRLTVT.

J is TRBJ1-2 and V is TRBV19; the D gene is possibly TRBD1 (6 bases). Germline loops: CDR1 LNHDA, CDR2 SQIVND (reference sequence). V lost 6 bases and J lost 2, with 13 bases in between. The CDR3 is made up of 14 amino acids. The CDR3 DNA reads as TGTGCCAGTAGCTCCCCGGGACACAACTATGGCTACACCTTC. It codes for CASSSPGHNYGYTF.

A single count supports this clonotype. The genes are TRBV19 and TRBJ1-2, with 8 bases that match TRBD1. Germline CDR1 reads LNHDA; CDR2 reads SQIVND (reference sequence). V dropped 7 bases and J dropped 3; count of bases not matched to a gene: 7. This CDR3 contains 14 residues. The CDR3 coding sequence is TGTGCCAGTAAGAGGACAGGGACGGACTATGGCTACACCTTC. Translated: CASKRTGTDYGYTF.

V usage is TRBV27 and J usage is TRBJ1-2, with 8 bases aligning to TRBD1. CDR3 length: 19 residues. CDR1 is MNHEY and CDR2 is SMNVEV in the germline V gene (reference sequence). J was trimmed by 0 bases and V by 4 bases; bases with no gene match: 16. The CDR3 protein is CASSSLPPRDRYPNYGYTF. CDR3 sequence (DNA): TGTGCCAGCAGTTCCCTCCCTCCCCGGGACAGGTACCCTAACTATGGCTACACCTTC.

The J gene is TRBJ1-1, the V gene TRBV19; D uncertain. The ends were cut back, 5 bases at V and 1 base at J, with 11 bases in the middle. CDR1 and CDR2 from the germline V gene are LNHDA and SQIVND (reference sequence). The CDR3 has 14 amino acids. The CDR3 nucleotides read TGTGCCAGTAGTCCACTGACGGCGAACACTGAAGCTTTCTTT. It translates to CASSPLTANTEAFF.

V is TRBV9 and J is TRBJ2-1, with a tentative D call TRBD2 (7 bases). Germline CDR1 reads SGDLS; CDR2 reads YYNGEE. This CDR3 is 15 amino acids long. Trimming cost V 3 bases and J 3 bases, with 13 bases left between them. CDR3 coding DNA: TGTGCCAGCAGCGCGTGGGGGGGGCTCTACAATGAGCAGTTCTTC. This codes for CASSAWGGLYNEQFF.

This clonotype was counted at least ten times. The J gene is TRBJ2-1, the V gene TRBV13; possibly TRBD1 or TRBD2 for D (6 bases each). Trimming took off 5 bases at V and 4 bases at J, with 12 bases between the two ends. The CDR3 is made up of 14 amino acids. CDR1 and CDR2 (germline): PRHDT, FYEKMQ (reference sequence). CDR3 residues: CASSAQGGYNEQFF. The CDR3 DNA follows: TGTGCCAGCAGCGCGCAAGGGGGGTACAATGAGCAGTTCTTC.

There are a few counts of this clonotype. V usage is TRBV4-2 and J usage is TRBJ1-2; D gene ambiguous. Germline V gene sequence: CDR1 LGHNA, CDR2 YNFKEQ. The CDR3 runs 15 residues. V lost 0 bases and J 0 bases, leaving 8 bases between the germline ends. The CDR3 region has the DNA TGTGCCAGCAGCCAAGACCCGGAAACTAACTATGGCTACACCTTC. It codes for CASSQDPETNYGYTF.

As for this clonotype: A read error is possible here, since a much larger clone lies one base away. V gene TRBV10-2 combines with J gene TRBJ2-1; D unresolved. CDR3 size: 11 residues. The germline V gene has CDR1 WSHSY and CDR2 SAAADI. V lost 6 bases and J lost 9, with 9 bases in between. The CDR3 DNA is TGCGCCAGCAGGGAAGCTGCTGAGCAGTTCTTC. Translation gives CASREAAEQFF.

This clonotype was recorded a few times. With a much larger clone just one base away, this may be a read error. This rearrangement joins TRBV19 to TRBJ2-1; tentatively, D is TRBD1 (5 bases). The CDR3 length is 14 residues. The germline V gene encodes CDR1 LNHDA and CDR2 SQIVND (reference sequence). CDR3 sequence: CASSIVPQGNGQFF. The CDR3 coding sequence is TGTGCCAGTAGTATAGTCCCCCAGGGTAATGGGCAGTTCTTC.

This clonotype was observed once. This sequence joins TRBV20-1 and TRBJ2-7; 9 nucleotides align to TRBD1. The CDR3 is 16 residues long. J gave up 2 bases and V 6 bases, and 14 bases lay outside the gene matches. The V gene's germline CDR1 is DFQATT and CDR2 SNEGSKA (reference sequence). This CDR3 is CSASSFGTGQTYEQYF. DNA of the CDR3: TGCAGTGCCAGCAGCTTTGGGACAGGGCAAACCTACGAGCAGTACTTC.

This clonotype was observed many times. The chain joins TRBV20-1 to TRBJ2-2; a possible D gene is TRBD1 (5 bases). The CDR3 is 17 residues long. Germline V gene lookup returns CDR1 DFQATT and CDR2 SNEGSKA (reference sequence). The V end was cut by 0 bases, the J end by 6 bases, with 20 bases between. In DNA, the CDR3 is TGCAGTGCTAGAGACCCATCCTTCGCTGACAGTTCCGGGGAGCTGTTTTTT. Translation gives CSARDPSFADSSGELFF.

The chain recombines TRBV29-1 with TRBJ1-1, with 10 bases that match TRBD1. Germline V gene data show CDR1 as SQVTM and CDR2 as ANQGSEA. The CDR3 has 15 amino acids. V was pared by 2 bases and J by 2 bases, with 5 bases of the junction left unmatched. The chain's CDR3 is CSVERPTGGNTEAFF. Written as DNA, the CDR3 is TGCAGCGTTGAACGCCCGACAGGGGGCAACACTGAAGCTTTCTTT.

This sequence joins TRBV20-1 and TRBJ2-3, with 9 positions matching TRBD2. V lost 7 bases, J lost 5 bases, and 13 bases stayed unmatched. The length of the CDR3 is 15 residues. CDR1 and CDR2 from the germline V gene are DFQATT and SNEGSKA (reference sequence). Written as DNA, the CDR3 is TGCAGTGGGGTTGAGGTAGCGGGAGTAGGAGATACGCAGTATTTT. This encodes CSGVEVAGVGDTQYF.

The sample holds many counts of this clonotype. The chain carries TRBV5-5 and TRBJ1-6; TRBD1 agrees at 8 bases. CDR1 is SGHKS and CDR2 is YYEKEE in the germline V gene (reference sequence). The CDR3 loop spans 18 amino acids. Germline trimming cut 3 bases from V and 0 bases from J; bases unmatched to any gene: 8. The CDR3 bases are TGTGCCAGCAGCTCTTCGTGGGACAGGCGCTCCTATAATTCACCCCTCCACTTT. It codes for CASSSSWDRRSYNSPLHF.

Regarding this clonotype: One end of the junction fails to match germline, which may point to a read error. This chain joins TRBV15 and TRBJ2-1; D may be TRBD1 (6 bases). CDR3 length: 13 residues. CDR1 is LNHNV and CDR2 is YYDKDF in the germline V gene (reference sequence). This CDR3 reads CAPRGLDYNEQFF. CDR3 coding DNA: TGTGCCCCCAGGGGCCTTGACTACAATGAGCAGTTCTTC.

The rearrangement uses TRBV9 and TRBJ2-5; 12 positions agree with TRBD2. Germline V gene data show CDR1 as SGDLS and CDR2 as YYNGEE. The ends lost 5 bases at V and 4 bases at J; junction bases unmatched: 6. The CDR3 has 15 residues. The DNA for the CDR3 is TGTGCCAGCAGTCGACTAGCGGGAGTTTCAGAGACCCAGTACTTC. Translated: CASSRLAGVSETQYF.

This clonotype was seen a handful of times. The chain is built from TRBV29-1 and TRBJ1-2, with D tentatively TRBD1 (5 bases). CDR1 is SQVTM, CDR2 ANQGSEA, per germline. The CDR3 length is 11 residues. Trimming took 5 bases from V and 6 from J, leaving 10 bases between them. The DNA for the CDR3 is TGCAGCGTTTGGGGCGGAGATGGCTACACCTTC. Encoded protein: CSVWGGDGYTF.

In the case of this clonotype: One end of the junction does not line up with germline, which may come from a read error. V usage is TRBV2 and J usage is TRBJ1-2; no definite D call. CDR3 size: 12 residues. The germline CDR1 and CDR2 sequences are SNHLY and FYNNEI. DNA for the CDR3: TGCGCCAGCAGCCAGCTCGGCTATGGCTACACCTTC. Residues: CASSQLGYGYTF.

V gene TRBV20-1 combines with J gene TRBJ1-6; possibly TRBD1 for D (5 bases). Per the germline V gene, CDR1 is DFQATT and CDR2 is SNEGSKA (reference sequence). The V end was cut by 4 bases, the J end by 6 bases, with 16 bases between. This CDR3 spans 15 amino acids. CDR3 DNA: TGCAGTGCTATGCTCCCCGGGACGAGTAATTCACCCCTCCACTTT. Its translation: CSAMLPGTSNSPLHF.

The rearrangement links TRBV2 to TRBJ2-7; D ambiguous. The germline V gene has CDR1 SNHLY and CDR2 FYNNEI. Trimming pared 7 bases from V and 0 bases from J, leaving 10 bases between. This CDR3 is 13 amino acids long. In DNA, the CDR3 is TGTGCCAGCATGGGATCGACCTCCTACGAGCAGTACTTC. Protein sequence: CASMGSTSYEQYF. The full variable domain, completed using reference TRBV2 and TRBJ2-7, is EPEVTQTPSHQVTQMGQEVILRCVPISNHLYFYWYRQILGQKVEFLVSFYNNEISEKSEIFDDQFSVERPDGSNFTLKIRSTKLEDSAMYFCASMGSTSYEQYFGPGTRLTVT.

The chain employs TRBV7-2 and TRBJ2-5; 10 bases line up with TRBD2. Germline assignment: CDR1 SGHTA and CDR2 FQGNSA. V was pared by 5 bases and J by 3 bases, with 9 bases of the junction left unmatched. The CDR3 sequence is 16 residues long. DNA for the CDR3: TGTGCCAGCAGCCCTACTCCTAGCGGGGGTAAAGAGACCCAGTACTTC. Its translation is CASSPTPSGGKETQYF.

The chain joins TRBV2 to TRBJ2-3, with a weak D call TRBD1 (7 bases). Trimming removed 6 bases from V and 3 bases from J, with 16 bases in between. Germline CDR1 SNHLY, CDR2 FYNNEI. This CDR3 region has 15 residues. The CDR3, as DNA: TGTGCCAGCAGCGAACGCCAGGGGGGTACAGATACGCAGTATTTT. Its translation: CASSERQGGTDTQYF.

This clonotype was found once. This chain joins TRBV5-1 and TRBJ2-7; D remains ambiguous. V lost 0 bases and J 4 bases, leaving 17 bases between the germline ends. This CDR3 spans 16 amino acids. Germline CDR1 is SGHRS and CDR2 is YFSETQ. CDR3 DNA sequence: TGCGCCAGCAGCTTGGCCGCGGATGCAGGACCTTACGAGCAGTACTTC. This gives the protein CASSLAADAGPYEQYF. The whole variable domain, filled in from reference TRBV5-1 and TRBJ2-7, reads KAGVTQTPRYLIKTRGQQVTLSCSPISGHRSVSWYQQTPGQGLQFLFEYFSETQRNKGNFPGRFSGRQFSNSRSEMNVSTLELGDSALYLCASSLAADAGPYEQYFGPGTRLTVT.

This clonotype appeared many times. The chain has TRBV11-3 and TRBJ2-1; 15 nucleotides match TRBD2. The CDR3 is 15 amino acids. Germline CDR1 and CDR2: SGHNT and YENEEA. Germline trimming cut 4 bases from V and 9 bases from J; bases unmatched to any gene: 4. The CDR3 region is CASSWTSGGASEQFF. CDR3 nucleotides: TGTGCCAGCAGCTGGACTAGCGGGGGGGCGAGTGAGCAGTTCTTC.

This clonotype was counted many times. CDR3 protein: CASSLAGGEQFF. The CDR3, as DNA: TGTGCCAGCAGCCTGGCGGGGGGTGAGCAGTTCTTC. The rearrangement uses TRBV5-6 and TRBJ2-1; 8 nucleotides agree with TRBD2. The CDR3 length is 12 residues. From germline, CDR1 is SGHDT and CDR2 YYEEEE. V dropped 4 bases and J dropped 9; count of bases not matched to a gene: 3.

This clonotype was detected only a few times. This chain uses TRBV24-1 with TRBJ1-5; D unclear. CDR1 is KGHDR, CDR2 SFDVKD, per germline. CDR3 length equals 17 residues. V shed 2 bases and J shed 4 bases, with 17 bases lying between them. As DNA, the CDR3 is TGTGCCACCAGTGATTCGTCTGGGGAAGCTTCGAATCAGCCCCAGCATTTT. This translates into CATSDSSGEASNQPQHF.

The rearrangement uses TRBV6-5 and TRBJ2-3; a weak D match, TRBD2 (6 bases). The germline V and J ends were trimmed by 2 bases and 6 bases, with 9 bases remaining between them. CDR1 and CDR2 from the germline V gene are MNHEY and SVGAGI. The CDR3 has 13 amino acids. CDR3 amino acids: CASSYGGLDTQYF. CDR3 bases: TGTGCCAGCAGTTACGGGGGGTTGGATACGCAGTATTTT.